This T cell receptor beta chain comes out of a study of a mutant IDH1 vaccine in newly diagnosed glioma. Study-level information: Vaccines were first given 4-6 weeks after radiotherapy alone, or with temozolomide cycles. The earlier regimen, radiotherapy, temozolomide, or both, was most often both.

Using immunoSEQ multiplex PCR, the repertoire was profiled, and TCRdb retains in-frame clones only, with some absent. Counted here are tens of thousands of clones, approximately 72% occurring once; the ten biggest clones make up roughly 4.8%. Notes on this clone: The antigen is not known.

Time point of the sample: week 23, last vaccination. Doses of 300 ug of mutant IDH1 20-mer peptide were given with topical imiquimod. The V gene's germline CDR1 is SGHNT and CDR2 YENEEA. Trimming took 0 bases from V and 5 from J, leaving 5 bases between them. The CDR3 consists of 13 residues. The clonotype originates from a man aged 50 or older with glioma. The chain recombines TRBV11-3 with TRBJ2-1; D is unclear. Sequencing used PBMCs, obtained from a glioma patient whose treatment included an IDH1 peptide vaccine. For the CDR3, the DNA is TGTGCCAGCAGCTTAGAAAACAACAATGAGCAGTTCTTC. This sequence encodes CASSLENNNEQFF.